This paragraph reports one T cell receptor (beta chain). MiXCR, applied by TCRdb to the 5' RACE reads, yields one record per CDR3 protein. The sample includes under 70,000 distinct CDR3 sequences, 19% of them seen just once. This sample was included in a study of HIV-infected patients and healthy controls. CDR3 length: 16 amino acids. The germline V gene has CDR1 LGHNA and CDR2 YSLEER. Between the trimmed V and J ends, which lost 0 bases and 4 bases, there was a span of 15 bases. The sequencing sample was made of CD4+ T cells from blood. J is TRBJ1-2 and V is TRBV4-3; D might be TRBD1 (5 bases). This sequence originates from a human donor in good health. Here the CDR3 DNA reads TGCGCCAGCAGCCAAGATCCTGAGACAGAACTCTATGGCTACACCTTC. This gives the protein CASSQDPETELYGYTF.